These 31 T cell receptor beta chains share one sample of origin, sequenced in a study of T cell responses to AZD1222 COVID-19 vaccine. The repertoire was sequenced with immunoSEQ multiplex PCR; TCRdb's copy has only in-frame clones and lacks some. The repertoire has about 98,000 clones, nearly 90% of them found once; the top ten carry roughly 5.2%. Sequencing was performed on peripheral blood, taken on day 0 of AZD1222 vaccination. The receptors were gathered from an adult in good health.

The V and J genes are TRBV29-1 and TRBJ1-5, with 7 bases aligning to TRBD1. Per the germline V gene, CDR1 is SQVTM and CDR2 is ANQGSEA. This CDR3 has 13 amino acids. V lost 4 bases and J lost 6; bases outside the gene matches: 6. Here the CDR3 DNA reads TGCAGCGTTGGACAGGGAGTCGGTCAGCCCCAGCATTTT. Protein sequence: CSVGQGVGQPQHF.

The CDR3 protein is CASSLQSGLVGEETQYF. In DNA, the CDR3 is TGTGCCAGCAGCCTACAGTCGGGACTAGTGGGGGAAGAGACCCAGTACTTC. This chain uses TRBV7-3 with TRBJ2-5; 8 bases are shared with TRBD2. Germline assignment: CDR1 SGHTA and CDR2 FQGTGA. Trimming cost V 5 bases and J 3 bases; bases outside gene matches: 14. This CDR3 has 17 amino acids.

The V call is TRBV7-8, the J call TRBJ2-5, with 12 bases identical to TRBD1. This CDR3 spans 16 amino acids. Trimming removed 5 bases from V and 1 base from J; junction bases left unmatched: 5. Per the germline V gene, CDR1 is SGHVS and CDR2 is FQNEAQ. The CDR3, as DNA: TGTGCCAGCAGCGACCGGGACAGGGGGCCCCAAGAGACCCAGTACTTC. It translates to CASSDRDRGPQETQYF.

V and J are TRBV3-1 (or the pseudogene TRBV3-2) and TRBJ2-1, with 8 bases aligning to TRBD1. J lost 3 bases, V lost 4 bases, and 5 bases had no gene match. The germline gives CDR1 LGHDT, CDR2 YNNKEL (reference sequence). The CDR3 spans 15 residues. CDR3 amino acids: CASSRQGNHYNEQFF. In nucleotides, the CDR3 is TGTGCCAGCAGCCGACAGGGGAACCACTACAATGAGCAGTTCTTC.

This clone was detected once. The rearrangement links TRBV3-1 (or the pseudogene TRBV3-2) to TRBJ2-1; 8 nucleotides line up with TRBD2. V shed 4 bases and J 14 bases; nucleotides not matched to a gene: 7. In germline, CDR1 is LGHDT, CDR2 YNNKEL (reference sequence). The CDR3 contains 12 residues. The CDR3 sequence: CASSRAGTRKFF. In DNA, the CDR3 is TGTGCCAGCAGCCGGGCCGGGACTAGGAAGTTCTTC.

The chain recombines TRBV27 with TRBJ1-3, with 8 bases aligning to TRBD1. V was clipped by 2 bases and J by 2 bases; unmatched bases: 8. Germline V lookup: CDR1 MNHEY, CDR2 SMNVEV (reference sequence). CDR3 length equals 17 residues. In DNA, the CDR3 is TGTGCCAGCAGTTTAGGACAGGGTGCCGGTCCTGGAAACACCATATATTTT. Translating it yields CASSLGQGAGPGNTIYF.

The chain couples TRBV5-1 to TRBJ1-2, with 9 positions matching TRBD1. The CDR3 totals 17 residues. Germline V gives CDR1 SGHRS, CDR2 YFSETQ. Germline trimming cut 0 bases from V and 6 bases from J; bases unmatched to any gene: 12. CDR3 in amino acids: CASSLVGQGYVEDGYTF. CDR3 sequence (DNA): TGCGCCAGCAGCTTGGTAGGACAGGGGTACGTGGAGGATGGCTACACCTTC.

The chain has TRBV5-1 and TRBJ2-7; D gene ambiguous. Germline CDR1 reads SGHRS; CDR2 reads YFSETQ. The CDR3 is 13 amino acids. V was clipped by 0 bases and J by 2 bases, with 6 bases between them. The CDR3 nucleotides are TGCGCCAGCAGCTTGGCTTCCCCCTACGAGCAGTACTTC. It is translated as CASSLASPYEQYF. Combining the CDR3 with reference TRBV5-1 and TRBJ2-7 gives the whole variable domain KAGVTQTPRYLIKTRGQQVTLSCSPISGHRSVSWYQQTPGQGLQFLFEYFSETQRNKGNFPGRFSGRQFSNSRSEMNVSTLELGDSALYLCASSLASPYEQYFGPGTRLTVT.

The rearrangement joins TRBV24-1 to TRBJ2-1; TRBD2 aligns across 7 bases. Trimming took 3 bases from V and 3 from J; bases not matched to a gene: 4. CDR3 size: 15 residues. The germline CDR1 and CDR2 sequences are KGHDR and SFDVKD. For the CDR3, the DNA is TGTGCCACCAGTGATCCGGGACTAAGCTACAATGAGCAGTTCTTC. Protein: CATSDPGLSYNEQFF.

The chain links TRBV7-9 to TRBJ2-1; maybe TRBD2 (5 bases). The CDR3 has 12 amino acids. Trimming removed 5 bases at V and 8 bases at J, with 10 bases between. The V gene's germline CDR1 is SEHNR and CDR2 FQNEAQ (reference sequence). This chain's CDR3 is CASSRYGDEQFF. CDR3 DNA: TGTGCCAGCAGCCGATACGGGGATGAGCAGTTCTTC. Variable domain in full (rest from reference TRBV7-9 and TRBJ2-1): DTGVSQNPRHKITKRGQNVTFRCDPISEHNRLYWYRQTLGQGPEFLTYFQNEAQLEKSRLLSDRFSAERPKGSFSTLEIQRTEQGDSAMYLCASSRYGDEQFFGPGTRLTVL.

In DNA, the CDR3 is TGTGCCAGCAGCGTGGGACAGTATAGCAATCAGCCCCAGCATTTT. This gives the protein CASSVGQYSNQPQHF. The chain is built from TRBV9 and TRBJ1-5, with 7 bases aligning to TRBD1. Trimming at V came to 2 bases and at J to 0 bases, leaving 2 bases not matched to a gene. The V gene's germline CDR1 is SGDLS and CDR2 YYNGEE. This CDR3 has 15 residues.

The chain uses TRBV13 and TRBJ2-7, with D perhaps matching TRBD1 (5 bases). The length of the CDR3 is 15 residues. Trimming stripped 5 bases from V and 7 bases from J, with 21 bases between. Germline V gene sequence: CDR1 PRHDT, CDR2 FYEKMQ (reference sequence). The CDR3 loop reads CASSPSKGRLREQYF. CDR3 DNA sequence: TGTGCCAGCAGCCCATCAAAGGGGCGGCTACGGGAGCAGTACTTC.

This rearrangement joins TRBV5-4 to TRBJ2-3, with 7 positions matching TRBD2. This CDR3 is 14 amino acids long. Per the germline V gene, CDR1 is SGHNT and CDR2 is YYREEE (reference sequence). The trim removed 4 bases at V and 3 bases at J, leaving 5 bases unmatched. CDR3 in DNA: TGTGCCAGCAGCCCGGGAGCGGGGACAGATACGCAGTATTTT. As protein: CASSPGAGTDTQYF.

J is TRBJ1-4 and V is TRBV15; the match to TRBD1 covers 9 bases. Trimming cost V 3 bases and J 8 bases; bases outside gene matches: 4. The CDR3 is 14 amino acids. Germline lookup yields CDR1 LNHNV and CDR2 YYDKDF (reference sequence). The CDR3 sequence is CATSRDRGWEKLFF. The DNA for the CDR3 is TGTGCCACCAGCAGGGACAGGGGTTGGGAAAAACTGTTTTTT.

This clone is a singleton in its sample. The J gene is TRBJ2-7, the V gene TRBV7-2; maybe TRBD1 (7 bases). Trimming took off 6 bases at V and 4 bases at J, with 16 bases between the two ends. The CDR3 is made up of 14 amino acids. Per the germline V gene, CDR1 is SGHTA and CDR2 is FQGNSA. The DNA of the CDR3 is TGTGCCAGCAGTCGCGACAGGGCGGGGTACGAGCAGTACTTC. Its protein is CASSRDRAGYEQYF.

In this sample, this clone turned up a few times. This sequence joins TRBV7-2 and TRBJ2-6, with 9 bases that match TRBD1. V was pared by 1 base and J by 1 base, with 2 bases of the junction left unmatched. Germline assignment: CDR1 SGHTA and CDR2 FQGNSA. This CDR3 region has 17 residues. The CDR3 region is CASSLVGQGSGANVLTF. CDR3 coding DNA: TGTGCCAGCAGCTTAGTGGGACAGGGATCTGGGGCCAACGTCCTGACTTTC.

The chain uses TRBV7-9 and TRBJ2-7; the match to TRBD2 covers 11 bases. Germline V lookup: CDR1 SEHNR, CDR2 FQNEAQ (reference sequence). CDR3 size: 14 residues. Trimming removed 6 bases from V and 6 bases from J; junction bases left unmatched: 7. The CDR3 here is CASSSVTSGIEQYF. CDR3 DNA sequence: TGTGCCAGCAGTTCAGTGACTAGCGGGATCGAGCAGTACTTC.

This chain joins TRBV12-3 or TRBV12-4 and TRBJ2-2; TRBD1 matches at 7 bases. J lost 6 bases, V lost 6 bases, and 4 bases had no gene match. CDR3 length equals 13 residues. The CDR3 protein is CASRRDRAGELFF. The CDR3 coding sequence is TGTGCCAGCAGGAGAGACAGGGCCGGGGAGCTGTTTTTT.

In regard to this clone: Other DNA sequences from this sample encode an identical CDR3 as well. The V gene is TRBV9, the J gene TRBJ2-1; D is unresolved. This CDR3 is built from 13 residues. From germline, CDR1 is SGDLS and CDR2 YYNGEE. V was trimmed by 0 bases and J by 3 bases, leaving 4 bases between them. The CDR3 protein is CASSVALYNEQFF. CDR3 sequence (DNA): TGTGCCAGCAGCGTAGCTCTCTACAATGAGCAGTTCTTC.

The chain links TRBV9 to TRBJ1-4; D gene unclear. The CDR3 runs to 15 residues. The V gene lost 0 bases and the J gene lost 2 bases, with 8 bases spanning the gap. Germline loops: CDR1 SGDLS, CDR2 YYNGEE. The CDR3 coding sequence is TGTGCCAGCAGCGTAGACAGTACGACTAATGAAAAACTGTTTTTT. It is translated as CASSVDSTTNEKLFF. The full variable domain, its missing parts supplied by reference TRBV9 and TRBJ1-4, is DSGVTQTPKHLITATGQRVTLRCSPRSGDLSVYWYQQSLDQGLQFLIQYYNGEERAKGNILERFSAQQFPDLHSELNLSSLELGDSALYFCASSVDSTTNEKLFFGSGTQLSVL.

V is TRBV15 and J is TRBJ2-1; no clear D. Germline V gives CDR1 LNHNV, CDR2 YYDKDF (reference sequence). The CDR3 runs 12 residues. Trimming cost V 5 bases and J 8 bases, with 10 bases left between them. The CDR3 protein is CATSGQTYEQFF. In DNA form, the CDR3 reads TGTGCCACCAGCGGGCAAACCTATGAGCAGTTCTTC.

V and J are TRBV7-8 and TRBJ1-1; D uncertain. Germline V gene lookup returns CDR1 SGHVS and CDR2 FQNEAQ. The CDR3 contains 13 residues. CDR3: CATCREDGTEAFF. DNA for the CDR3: TGTGCAACTTGTAGGGAGGATGGCACTGAAGCTTTCTTT.

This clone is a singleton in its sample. The chain's CDR3 is CASRALNTEAFF. The CDR3 DNA follows: TGTGCCAGCAGGGCATTGAACACTGAAGCTTTCTTT. This chain connects TRBV7-9 to TRBJ1-1; D is uncertain. The germline V gene encodes CDR1 SEHNR and CDR2 FQNEAQ (reference sequence). This CDR3 region has 12 residues. V dropped 6 bases and J dropped 0 bases, with 5 bases sitting between them.

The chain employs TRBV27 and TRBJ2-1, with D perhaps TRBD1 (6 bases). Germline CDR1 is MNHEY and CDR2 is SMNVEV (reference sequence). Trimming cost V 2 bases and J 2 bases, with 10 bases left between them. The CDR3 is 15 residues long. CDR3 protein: CASSLTGSTYNEQFF. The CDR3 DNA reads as TGTGCCAGCAGTTTAACAGGGAGTACCTACAATGAGCAGTTCTTC.

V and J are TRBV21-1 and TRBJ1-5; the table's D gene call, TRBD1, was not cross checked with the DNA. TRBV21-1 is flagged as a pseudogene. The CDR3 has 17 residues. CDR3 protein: CASSKGVRGNSNQPQHF. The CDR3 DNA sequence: TGTGCCAGCAGCAAAGGGGTCAGGGGAAATAGCAATCAGCCCCAGCATTTT.

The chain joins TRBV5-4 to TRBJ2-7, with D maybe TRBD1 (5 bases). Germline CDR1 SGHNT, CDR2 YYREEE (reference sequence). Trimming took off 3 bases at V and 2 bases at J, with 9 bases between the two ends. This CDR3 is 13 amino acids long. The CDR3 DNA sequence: TGTGCCAGCAGCTCGACAGACGCCTACGAGCAGTACTTC. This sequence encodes CASSSTDAYEQYF.

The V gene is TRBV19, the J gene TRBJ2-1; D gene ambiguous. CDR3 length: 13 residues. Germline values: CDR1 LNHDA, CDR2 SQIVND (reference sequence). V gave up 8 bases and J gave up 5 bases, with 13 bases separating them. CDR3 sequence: CASQRGNNNEQFF. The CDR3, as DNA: TGTGCCAGTCAACGCGGCAACAACAATGAGCAGTTCTTC.

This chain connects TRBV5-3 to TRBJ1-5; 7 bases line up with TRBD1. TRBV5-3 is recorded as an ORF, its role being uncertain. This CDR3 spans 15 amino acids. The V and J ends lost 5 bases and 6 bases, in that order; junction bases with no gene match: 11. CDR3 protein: CARSLPGTELQPQHF. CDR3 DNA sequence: TGTGCCAGAAGTTTACCCGGGACAGAACTTCAGCCCCAGCATTTT.

The CDR3 nucleotides are TGTGCCATCAGTGAGTCGATCGTGGTGGTCAGTCAGCCCCAGCATTTT. Encoded protein: CAISESIVVVSQPQHF. This rearrangement joins TRBV10-3 to TRBJ1-5; D gene ambiguous. Germline CDR1 ENHRY, CDR2 SYGVKD. Trimming took off 0 bases at V and 6 bases at J, with 15 bases between the two ends. This CDR3 has 16 residues.

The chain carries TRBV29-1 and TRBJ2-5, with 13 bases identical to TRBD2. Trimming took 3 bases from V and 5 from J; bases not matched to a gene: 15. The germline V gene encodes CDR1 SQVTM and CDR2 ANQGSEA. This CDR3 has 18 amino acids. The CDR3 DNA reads TGCAGCGTTGACGGGACTAGCGGGACAGGCAACCCAGGGGAGACCCAGTACTTC. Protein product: CSVDGTSGTGNPGETQYF.

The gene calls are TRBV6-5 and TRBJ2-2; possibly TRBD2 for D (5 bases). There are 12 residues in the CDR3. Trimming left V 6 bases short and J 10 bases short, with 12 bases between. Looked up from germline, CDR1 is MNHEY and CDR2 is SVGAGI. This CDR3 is CASSPGKTELFF. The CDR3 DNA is TGTGCCAGCAGCCCGGGAAAAACGGAGCTGTTTTTT.